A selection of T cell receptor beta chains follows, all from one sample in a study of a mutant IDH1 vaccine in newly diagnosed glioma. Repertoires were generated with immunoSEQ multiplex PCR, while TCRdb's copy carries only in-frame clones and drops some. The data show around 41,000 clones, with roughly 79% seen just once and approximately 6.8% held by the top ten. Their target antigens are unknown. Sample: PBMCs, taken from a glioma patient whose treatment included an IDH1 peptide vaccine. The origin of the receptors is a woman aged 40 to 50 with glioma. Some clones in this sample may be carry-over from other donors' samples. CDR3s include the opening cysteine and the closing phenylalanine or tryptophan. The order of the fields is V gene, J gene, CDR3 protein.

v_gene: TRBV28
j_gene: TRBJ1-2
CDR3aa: CASSFSNGYTF

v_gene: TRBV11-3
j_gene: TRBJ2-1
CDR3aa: CASSLRDGRTYNEQFF

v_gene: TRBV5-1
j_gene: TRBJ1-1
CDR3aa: CASSYQGDTEAFF

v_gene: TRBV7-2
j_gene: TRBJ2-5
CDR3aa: CASSLDNRVETQYF

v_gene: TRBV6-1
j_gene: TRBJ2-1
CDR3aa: CASSEIWMVHEQFF

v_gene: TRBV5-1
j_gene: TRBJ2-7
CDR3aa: CASEGEDLEQYF

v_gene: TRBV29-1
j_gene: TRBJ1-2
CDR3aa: CSVEARFAGGDYGYTF

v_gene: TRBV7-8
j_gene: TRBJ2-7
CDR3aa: CASSLAIGKGEQYF

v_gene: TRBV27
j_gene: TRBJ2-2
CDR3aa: CASSSGLNGELFF

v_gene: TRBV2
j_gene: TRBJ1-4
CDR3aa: CAMGGTNEKLFF

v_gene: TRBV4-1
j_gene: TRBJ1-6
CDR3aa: CASSQENARKNSPLHF

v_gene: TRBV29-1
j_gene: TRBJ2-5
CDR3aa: CSVEDPQETQETQYF

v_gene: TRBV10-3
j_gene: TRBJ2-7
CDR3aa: CATQVGLEQYF

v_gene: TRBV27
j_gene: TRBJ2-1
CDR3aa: CASRFSGRQNEQFF

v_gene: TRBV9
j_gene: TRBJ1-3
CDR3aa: CASSALSGNTIYF

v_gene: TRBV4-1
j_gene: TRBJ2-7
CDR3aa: CASSQGPDRRYEQYF

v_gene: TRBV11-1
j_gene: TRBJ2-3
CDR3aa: CASSSQLDTQYF

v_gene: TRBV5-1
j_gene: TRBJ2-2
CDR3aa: CASSFRFGNTGELFF

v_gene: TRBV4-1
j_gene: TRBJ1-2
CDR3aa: CASSLLRTGVNGYTF

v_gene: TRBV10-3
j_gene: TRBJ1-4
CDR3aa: CAISETTNEKLFF

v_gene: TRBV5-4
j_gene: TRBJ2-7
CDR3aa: CASSLNRLAQYF

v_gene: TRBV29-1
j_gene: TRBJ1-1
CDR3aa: CSVDSGQGYNTEAFF

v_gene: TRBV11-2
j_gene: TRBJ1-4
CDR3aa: CASSPDRVKVKLFF

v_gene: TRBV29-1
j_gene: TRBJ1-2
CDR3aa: CSVEVAGDHPGYTF

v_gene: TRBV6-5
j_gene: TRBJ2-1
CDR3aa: CASRSEGGSYNEQFF

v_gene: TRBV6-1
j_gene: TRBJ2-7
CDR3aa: CASSESITYEQYF

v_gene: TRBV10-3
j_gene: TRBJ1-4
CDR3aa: CAISANRVNEKLFF

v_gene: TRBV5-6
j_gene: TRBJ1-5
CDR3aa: CASSLQGQPQHF

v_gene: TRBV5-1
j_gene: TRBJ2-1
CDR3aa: CASSRTGGTYNEQFF

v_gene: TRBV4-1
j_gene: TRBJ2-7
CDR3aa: CASSQELADRYEQYF

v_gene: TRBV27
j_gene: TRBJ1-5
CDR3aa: CASSPTGIGLATQHF

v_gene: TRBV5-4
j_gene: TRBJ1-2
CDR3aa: CASSLIGEGYGYTF

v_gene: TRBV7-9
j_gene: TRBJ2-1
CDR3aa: CASSRPGETYNEQFF